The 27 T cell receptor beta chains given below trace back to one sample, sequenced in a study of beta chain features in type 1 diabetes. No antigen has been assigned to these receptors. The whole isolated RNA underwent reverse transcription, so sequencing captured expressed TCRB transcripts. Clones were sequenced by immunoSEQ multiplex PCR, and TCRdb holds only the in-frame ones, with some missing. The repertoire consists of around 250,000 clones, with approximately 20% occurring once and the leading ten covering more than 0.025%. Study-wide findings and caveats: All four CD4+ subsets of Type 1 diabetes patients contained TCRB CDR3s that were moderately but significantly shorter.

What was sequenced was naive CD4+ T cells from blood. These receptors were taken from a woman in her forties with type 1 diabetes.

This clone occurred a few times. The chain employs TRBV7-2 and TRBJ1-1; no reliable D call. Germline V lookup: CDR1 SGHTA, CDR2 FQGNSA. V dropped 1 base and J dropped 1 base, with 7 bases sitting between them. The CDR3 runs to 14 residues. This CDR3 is CASSLVAANTEAFF. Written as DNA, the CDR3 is TGTGCCAGCAGCTTAGTAGCAGCGAACACTGAAGCTTTCTTT.

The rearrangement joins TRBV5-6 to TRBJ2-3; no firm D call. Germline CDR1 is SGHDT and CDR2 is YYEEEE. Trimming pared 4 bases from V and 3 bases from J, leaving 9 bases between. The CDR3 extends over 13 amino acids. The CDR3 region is CASSPVQTDTQYF. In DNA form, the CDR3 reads TGTGCCAGCAGCCCGGTGCAAACAGATACGCAGTATTTT.

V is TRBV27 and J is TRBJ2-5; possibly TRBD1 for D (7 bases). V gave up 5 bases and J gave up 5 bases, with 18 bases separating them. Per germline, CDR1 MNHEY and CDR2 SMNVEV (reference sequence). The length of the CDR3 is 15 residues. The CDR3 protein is CASSLLQGRRETQYF. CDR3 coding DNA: TGTGCCAGCAGTCTCCTACAGGGGAGGAGGGAGACCCAGTACTTC.

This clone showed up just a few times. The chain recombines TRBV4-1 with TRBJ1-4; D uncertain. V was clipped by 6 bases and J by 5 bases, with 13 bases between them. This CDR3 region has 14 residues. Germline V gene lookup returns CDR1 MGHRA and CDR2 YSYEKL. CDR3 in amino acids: CASSPQNTNEKLFF. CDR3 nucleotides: TGCGCCAGCAGTCCACAGAACACAAATGAAAAACTGTTTTTT.

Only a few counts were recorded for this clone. CDR3 amino acids: CSAMTALGTEAFF. CDR3 bases: TGCAGCGCTATGACAGCCTTGGGCACTGAAGCTTTCTTT. V usage is TRBV29-1 and J usage is TRBJ1-1, with TRBD1 as a possible D gene (5 bases). Germline CDR1 SQVTM, CDR2 ANQGSEA. The V and J ends lost 7 bases and 4 bases respectively, with 16 bases between them. The CDR3 spans 13 residues.

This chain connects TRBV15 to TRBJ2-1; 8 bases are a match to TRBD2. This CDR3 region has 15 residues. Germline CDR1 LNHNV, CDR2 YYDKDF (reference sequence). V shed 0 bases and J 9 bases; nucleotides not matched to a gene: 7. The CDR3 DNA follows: TGTGCCACCAGCAGAGATCAGGCGGGAGGACGTGAGCAGTTCTTC. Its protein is CATSRDQAGGREQFF.

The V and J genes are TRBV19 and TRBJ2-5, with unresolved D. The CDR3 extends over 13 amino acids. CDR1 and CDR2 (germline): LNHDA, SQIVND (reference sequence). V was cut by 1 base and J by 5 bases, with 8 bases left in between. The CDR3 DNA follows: TGTGCCAGTAGTATAGGGCCTCCGGAGACCCAGTACTTC. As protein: CASSIGPPETQYF. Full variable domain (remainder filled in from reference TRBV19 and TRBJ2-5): DGGITQSPKYLFRKEGQNVTLSCEQNLNHDAMYWYRQDPGQGLRLIYYSQIVNDFQKGDIAEGYSVSREKKESFPLTVTSAQKNPTAFYLCASSIGPPETQYFGPGTRLLVL.

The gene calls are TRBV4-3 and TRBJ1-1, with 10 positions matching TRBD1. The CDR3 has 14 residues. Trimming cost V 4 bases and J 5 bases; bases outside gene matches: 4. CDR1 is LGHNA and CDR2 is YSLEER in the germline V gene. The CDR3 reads CASSPGQGLTEAFF. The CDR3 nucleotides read TGCGCCAGCAGCCCGGGACAGGGGTTGACTGAAGCTTTCTTT.

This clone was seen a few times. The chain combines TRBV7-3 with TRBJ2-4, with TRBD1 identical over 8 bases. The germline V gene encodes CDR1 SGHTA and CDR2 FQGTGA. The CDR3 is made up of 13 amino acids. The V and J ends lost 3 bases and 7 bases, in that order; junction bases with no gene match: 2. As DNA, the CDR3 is TGTGCCAGCAGCTTCGGACAGGGCAACATTCAGTACTTC. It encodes CASSFGQGNIQYF.

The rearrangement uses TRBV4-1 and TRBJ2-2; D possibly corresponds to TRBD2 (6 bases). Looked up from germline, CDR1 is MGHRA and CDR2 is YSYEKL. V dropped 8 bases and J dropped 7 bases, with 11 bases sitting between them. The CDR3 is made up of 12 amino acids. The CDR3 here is CASSLAVGELFF. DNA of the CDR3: TGCGCCAGCTCACTAGCCGTCGGGGAGCTGTTTTTT.

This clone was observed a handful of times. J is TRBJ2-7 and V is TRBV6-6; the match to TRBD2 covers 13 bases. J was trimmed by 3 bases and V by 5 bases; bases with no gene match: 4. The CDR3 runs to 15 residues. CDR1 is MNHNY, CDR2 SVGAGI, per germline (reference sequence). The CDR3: CASSLGLAGIYEQYF. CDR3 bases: TGTGCCAGCAGTCTGGGACTAGCGGGAATCTACGAGCAGTACTTC.

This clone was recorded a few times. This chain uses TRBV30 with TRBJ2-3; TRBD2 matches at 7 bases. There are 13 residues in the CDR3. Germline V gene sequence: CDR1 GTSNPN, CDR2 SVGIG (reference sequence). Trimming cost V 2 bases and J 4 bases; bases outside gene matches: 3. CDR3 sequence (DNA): TGTGCCTGGAGTTATGGACTAGCAGATACGCAGTATTTT. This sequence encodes CAWSYGLADTQYF.

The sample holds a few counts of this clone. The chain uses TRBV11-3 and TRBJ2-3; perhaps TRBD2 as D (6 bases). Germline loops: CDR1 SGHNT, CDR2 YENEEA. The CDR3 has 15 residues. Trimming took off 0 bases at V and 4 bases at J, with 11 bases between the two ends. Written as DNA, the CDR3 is TGTGCCAGCAGCTTAGAGAGCGGGTACGCAGATACGCAGTATTTT. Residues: CASSLESGYADTQYF.

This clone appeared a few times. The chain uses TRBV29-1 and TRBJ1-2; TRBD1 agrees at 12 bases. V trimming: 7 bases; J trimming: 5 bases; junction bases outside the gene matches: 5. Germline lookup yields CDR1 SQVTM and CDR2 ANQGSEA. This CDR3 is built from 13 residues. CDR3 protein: CSARDRGPYGYTF. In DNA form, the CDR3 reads TGCAGCGCTAGGGACAGGGGGCCATATGGCTACACCTTC.

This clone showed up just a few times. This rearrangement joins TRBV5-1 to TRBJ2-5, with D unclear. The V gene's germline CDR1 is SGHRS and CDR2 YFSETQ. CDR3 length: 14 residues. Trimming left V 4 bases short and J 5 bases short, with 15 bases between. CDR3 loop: CASSGQFRSETQYF. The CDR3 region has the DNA TGCGCCAGCAGCGGCCAGTTCCGATCGGAGACCCAGTACTTC.

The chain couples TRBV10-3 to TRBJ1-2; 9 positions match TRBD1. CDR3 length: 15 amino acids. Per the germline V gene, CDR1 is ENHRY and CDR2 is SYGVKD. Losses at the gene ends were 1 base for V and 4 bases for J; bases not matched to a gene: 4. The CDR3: CAISEWDREGYGYTF. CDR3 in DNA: TGTGCCATCAGTGAGTGGGACAGGGAAGGCTATGGCTACACCTTC.

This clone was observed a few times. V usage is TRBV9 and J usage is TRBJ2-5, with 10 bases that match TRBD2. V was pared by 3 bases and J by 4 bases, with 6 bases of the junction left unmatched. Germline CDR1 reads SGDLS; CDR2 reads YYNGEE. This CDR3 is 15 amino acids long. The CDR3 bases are TGTGCCAGCAGCGAAGCGGGAGGGCCCGGAGAGACCCAGTACTTC. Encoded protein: CASSEAGGPGETQYF.

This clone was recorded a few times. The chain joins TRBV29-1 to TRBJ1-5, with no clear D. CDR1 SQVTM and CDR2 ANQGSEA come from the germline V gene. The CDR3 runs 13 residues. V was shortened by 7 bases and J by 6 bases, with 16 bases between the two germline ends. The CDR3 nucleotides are TGCAGCGCAACCTCAGGTTTGGGTCAGCCCCAGCATTTT. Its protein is CSATSGLGQPQHF.

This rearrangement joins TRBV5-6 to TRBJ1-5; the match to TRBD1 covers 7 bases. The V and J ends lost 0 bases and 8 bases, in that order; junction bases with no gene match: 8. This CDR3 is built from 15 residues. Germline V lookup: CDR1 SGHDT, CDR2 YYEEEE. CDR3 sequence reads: CASSLGQQGWEPQHF. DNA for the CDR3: TGTGCCAGCAGCTTGGGACAACAGGGGTGGGAGCCCCAGCATTTT.

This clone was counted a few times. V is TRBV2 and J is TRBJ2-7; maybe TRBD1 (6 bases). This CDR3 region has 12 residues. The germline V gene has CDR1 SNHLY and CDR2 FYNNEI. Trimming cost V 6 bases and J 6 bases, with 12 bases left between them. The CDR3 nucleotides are TGTGCCAGCAGGGACAGTGTTCGCGAGCAGTACTTC. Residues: CASRDSVREQYF.

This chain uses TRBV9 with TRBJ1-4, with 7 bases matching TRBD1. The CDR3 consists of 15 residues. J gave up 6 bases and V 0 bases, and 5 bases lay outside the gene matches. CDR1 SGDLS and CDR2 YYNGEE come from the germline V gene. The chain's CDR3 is CASSVVGRGDEKLFF. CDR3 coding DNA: TGTGCCAGCAGCGTAGTGGGCAGGGGGGATGAAAAACTGTTTTTT.

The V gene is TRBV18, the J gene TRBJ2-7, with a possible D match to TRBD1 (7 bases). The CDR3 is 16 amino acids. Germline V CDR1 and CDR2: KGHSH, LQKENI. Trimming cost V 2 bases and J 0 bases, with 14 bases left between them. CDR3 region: CASSPAGQKSSYEQYF. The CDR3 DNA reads TGTGCCAGCTCACCAGCGGGACAGAAAAGCTCCTACGAGCAGTACTTC.

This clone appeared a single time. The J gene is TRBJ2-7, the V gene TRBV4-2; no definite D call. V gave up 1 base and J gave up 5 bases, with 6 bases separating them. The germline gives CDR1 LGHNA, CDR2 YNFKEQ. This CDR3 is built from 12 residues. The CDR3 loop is CASSQGQDEQYF. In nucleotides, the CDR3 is TGTGCCAGCAGCCAAGGTCAGGACGAGCAGTACTTC.

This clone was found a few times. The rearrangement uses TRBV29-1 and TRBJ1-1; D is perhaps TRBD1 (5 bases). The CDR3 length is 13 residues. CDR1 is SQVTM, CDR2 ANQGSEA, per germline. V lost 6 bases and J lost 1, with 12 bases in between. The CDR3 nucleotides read TGCAGCGTGGAGGGACTCCAGAACACTGAAGCTTTCTTT. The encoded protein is CSVEGLQNTEAFF.

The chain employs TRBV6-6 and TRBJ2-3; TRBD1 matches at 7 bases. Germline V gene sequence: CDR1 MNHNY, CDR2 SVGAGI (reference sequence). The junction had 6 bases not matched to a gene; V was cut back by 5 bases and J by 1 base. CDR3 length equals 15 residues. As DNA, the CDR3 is TGTGCCAGCAGTCCAGGGGGTTGGGGCACAGATACGCAGTATTTT. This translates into CASSPGGWGTDTQYF.

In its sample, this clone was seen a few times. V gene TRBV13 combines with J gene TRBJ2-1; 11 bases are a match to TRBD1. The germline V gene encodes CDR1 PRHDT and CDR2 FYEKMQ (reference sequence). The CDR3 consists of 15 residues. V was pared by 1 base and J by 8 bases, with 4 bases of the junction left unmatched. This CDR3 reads CASSLVGQGVYEQFF. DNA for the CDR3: TGTGCCAGCAGCTTAGTGGGACAGGGGGTTTATGAGCAGTTCTTC.

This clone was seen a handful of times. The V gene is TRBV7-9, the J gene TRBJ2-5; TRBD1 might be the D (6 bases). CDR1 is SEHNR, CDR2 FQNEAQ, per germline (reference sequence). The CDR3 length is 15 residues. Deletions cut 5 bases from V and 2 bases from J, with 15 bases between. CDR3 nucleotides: TGTGCCAGCAGCGCAGCCTACAGGGATCAAGAGACCCAGTACTTC. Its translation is CASSAAYRDQETQYF.